This T cell receptor beta chain was sequenced in a study of blood T cell repertoires in COVID-19. Germline assignment: CDR1 SGHTA and CDR2 FQGTGA. After removal of 4 bases from V and 2 bases from J, the junction contained 4 bases not matched to a gene. The CDR3 totals 17 residues. This table comes from immunoSEQ multiplex PCR, and its TCRdb copy is limited to in-frame clones, with some not included. The sample lists more than 20,000 clones; about 86% were seen once. This chain links TRBV7-3 with TRBJ2-6, with TRBD1 matching 11 bases. The clonotype was recovered from a man in his 70s with acute or convalescent COVID-19. Material: peripheral blood. The CDR3 region has the DNA TGTGCCAGCAGCTCTCGGACAGGGGGCGCTGGGGCCAACGTCCTGACTTTC. It codes for CASSSRTGGAGANVLTF. Together with reference TRBV7-3 and TRBJ2-6, the CDR3 gives the full variable domain: GAGVSQTPSNKVTEKGKYVELRCDPISGHTALYWYRQSLGQGPEFLIYFQGTGAADDSGLPNDRFFAVRPEGSVSTLKIQRTERGDSAVYLCASSSRTGGAGANVLTFGAGSRLTVL.